The rows below give T cell receptor beta chains drawn from one sample of a study of radiation and T cells in renal cell carcinoma. Sequencing was performed with immunoSEQ multiplex PCR; in TCRdb, only in-frame clones are kept and a portion is missing. The sample has 100,000 to 150,000 clones, 82% seen once. The sample here was blood, taken from a patient whose treatment included radiotherapy and nephrectomy. Source of these receptors: a woman aged 55 to 70 with renal cell carcinoma. Both conserved end residues are part of each CDR3. A D gene is named only where the DNA matches it firmly. Clone size is given for some rows only: seen once, a few or many times, or a class if the clone is expanded.

D gene | clone size | J gene | V gene | CDR3 protein | CDR3 DNA
NA | NA | TRBJ1-2 | TRBV27 | CASRPEGDYGYTF | TGTGCCAGCAGACCGGAGGGGGACTATGGCTACACCTTC
NA | NA | TRBJ2-1 | TRBV5-1 | CASSLGAYLNEQFF | TGCGCCAGCAGCTTGGGGGCCTACTTGAATGAGCAGTTCTTC
NA | NA | TRBJ2-1 | TRBV5-1 | CASSFSALATYNEQFF | TGCGCCAGCAGCTTCTCGGCGTTAGCCACCTACAATGAGCAGTTCTTC
NA | NA | TRBJ1-2 | TRBV5-1 | CASSLEYGEDNYGYTF | TGCGCCAGCAGCTTGGAGTACGGGGAGGATAACTATGGCTACACCTTC
TRBD1 | NA | TRBJ1-2 | TRBV6-5 | CASSSRTGEGGYTF | TGTGCCAGCAGTTCTAGGACAGGGGAGGGGGGCTACACCTTC
NA | NA | TRBJ2-1 | TRBV5-1 | CASSVRGDEQFF | TGCGCCAGCAGCGTGAGGGGCGATGAGCAGTTCTTC
TRBD1 | NA | TRBJ1-2 | TRBV19 | CASSGTDRGPYGYTF | TGTGCCAGTAGTGGGACGGACAGGGGGCCCTATGGCTACACCTTC
NA | NA | TRBJ1-1 | TRBV5-1 | CASSLYSEGATEAFF | TGCGCCAGCAGCTTGTATTCGGAGGGTGCCACTGAAGCTTTCTTT
NA | few | TRBJ2-7 | TRBV10-3 | CAISENPFLYEQYF | TGTGCCATCAGTGAGAACCCCTTCCTGTACGAGCAGTACTTC
NA | NA | TRBJ2-7 | TRBV10-3 | CAISGSTTYEQYF | TGTGCCATCAGTGGATCCACGACCTACGAGCAGTACTTC
TRBD2 | NA | TRBJ2-7 | TRBV27 | CASSLSASGPYEQYF | TGTGCCAGCAGTTTATCGGCTAGCGGGCCCTACGAGCAGTACTTC
TRBD1 | NA | TRBJ1-5 | TRBV2 | CASTTDRGAYSNQPQHF | TGTGCCAGCACTACCGACAGGGGAGCGTATAGCAATCAGCCCCAGCATTTT
NA | NA | TRBJ1-2 | TRBV19 | CASSIPTAGWDYGYTF | TGTGCCAGTAGTATCCCAACGGCAGGGTGGGACTATGGCTACACCTTC
TRBD1 | NA | TRBJ2-7 | TRBV6-6 | CASSLRGDREWEQYF | TGTGCCAGCAGCTTAAGGGGGGACAGGGAGTGGGAGCAGTACTTC
NA | NA | TRBJ1-6 | TRBV6-6 | CASTTTGSYNSPLHF | TGTGCCAGCACCACTACGGGCTCCTATAATTCACCCCTCCACTTT
TRBD1 | few | TRBJ1-1 | TRBV19 | CASSWAGGKGGTEAFF | TGTGCCAGTAGTTGGGCAGGGGGGAAAGGAGGTACTGAAGCTTTCTTT
TRBD1 | NA | TRBJ2-6 | TRBV4-2 | CASSQRTGAGTGANVLTF | TGTGCCAGCAGCCAAAGAACAGGGGCAGGCACTGGGGCCAACGTCCTGACTTTC
NA | NA | TRBJ2-3 | TRBV11-2 | CASSSHPGSDTQYF | TGTGCCAGCAGCTCTCACCCGGGATCAGATACGCAGTATTTT